Below, 23 T cell receptor beta chains from the same sample are listed, as sequenced in a study of T cell responses to AZD1222 COVID-19 vaccine. Sequenced by immunoSEQ multiplex PCR; TCRdb stores in-frame clones only, minus some. Here the sample spans approximately 120,000 clones, roughly nine tenths being singletons. The specimen was peripheral blood, collected on day 0 of AZD1222 vaccination. These receptors were collected from an adult in good health.

The rearrangement joins TRBV19 to TRBJ1-2; D gene unclear. The CDR3 has 15 amino acids. The ends were cut back, 7 bases at V and 3 bases at J, with 18 bases in the middle. Germline V lookup: CDR1 LNHDA, CDR2 SQIVND (reference sequence). The DNA for the CDR3 is TGTGCCAGTACCAAGCGTCGGGAGGCGTACTATGGCTACACCTTC. This sequence encodes CASTKRREAYYGYTF.

The table lists this clone with a count of one. The genes are TRBV27 and TRBJ1-1, with D maybe TRBD1 (5 bases). The V gene's germline CDR1 is MNHEY and CDR2 SMNVEV (reference sequence). The V end lost 2 bases, the J end lost 5 bases, and 6 bases lay between the germline ends. The CDR3 is 12 amino acids. CDR3 protein: CASSLGTTEAFF. CDR3 nucleotides: TGTGCCAGCAGTTTAGGGACGACTGAAGCTTTCTTT.

V gene TRBV7-7 combines with J gene TRBJ2-2; 9 nucleotides align to TRBD1. After removal of 7 bases from V and 4 bases from J, the junction contained 13 bases not matched to a gene. The germline CDR1 and CDR2 sequences are SSHAT and FNYEAQ (reference sequence). This CDR3 has 17 residues. The DNA of the CDR3 is TGTGCCAGCACGCGAACAAGGCCGGGACAGGGCACCGGGGAGCTGTTTTTT. Translating it yields CASTRTRPGQGTGELFF.

V and J are TRBV16 and TRBJ1-6; 9 bases map to TRBD1. The CDR3 is made up of 15 amino acids. V gave up 4 bases and J gave up 11 bases; unmatched junction bases: 9. CDR1 is KGHSY, CDR2 FQNENV, per germline. In nucleotides, the CDR3 is TGTGCCAGCAGCCGAGCGGGACAGGGTATGACACCCCTCCACTTT. Its translation is CASSRAGQGMTPLHF.

This clone occurred once. The chain couples TRBV24-1 to TRBJ2-2, with 8 bases matching TRBD2. CDR1 and CDR2 (germline): KGHDR, SFDVKD. This CDR3 has 17 amino acids. V was clipped by 2 bases and J by 3 bases; unmatched bases: 7. In nucleotides, the CDR3 is TGTGCCACCAGTGATTCCGGGACTAGAAGTCACACCGGGGAGCTGTTTTTT. Its protein is CATSDSGTRSHTGELFF.

Points on this clone: Other DNA sequences in the same sample also yield this CDR3. The V call is TRBV20-1, the J call TRBJ2-1; weak D call: TRBD2 (5 bases). The germline gives CDR1 DFQATT, CDR2 SNEGSKA (reference sequence). Trimming cost V 3 bases and J 6 bases, with 6 bases left between them. This CDR3 has 11 amino acids. The CDR3 DNA sequence: TGCAGTGCTAGTCGGGGCAATGAGCAGTTCTTC. It encodes CSASRGNEQFF.

CDR3 DNA sequence: TGTGCCAGCAGCTTTAACACTGAAGCTTTCTTT. Translated: CASSFNTEAFF. This chain links TRBV5-6 with TRBJ1-1; D not resolved. Germline assignment: CDR1 SGHDT and CDR2 YYEEEE. The CDR3 runs to 11 residues. Deletions cut 2 bases from V and 2 bases from J, with 1 base between.

This chain uses TRBV7-2 with TRBJ1-5, with D tentatively TRBD1 (5 bases). V dropped 2 bases and J dropped 1 base, with 6 bases sitting between them. Per germline, CDR1 SGHTA and CDR2 FQGNSA. The CDR3 consists of 14 residues. CDR3 in amino acids: CASSLWGSNQPQHF. CDR3 bases: TGTGCCAGCAGCTTATGGGGGAGCAATCAGCCCCAGCATTTT.

This clone was recorded once. V gene TRBV15 combines with J gene TRBJ2-7, with 11 bases that match TRBD1. CDR1 is LNHNV, CDR2 YYDKDF, per germline (reference sequence). This CDR3 comprises 15 residues. With V trimmed by 9 bases and J by 4 bases, 11 bases remained unmatched. This CDR3 reads CATRDRDRGGYEQYF. CDR3 sequence (DNA): TGTGCCACGCGAGACCGGGACAGGGGGGGATACGAGCAGTACTTC.

The chain employs TRBV28 and TRBJ2-2; weak D call: TRBD1 (6 bases). CDR1 and CDR2 (germline): MDHEN, SYDVKM. V was clipped by 6 bases and J by 4 bases, with 18 bases between them. This CDR3 spans 16 amino acids. The CDR3, as DNA: TGTGCCAGCAGATACAGGGCGGAATGGGGCACCGGGGAGCTGTTTTTT. Translating gives CASRYRAEWGTGELFF.

The chain combines TRBV4-3 with TRBJ2-7; 13 positions match TRBD2. The CDR3 has 17 residues. V gave up 0 bases and J gave up 2 bases; unmatched junction bases: 4. The germline CDR1 and CDR2 sequences are LGHNA and YSLEER. The CDR3 reads CASSQDYGLAGAYEQYF. The CDR3 DNA follows: TGCGCCAGCAGCCAAGACTACGGACTAGCGGGAGCCTACGAGCAGTACTTC.

The V and J genes are TRBV5-4 and TRBJ1-6, with TRBD1 as a possible D gene (5 bases). Per germline, CDR1 SGHNT and CDR2 YYREEE (reference sequence). V was clipped by 2 bases and J by 5 bases, with 14 bases between them. CDR3 length: 16 residues. CDR3 bases: TGTGCCAGCAGCTTCCGTGTAGGGGAGAATAATTCACCCCTCCACTTT. Residues: CASSFRVGENNSPLHF.

As for this clone: Mismatch with germline at one junction end may stem from a read error. The chain employs TRBV10-3 and TRBJ2-1, with 7 nucleotides matching TRBD2. The CDR3 consists of 15 residues. Germline V lookup: CDR1 ENHRY, CDR2 SYGVKD. CDR3 in DNA: TGTGTCATCAGTGAGTCACGCGGGAGTGAAAATGAGCAGTTCTTC. Translation gives CVISESRGSENEQFF.

This clone was recorded once. This chain connects TRBV30 to TRBJ1-3; perhaps TRBD1 as D (5 bases). The CDR3 sequence is 14 residues long. V was trimmed by 3 bases and J by 1 base, leaving 10 bases between them. Germline V gene lookup returns CDR1 GTSNPN and CDR2 SVGIG (reference sequence). CDR3 amino acids: CAWRKGLSGNTIYF. In nucleotides, the CDR3 is TGTGCCTGGAGAAAGGGACTTTCTGGAAACACCATATATTTT.

The chain joins TRBV6-5 to TRBJ1-2, with no clear D. The V and J ends lost 8 bases and 5 bases respectively, with 9 bases between them. The CDR3 loop spans 11 amino acids. Germline V gene lookup returns CDR1 MNHEY and CDR2 SVGAGI. As DNA, the CDR3 is TGTGCCAGCCATTCAGAGTATGGCTACACCTTC. Translated: CASHSEYGYTF.

This sequence joins TRBV19 and TRBJ1-1; no clear D gene. Germline CDR1 and CDR2: LNHDA and SQIVND (reference sequence). The CDR3 runs 15 residues. V gave up 10 bases and J gave up 7 bases, with 25 bases separating them. The DNA for the CDR3 is TGTGCCACTGCCACTCAGGCGGGAAGGTGGAATGAAGCTTTCTTT. Its protein product is CATATQAGRWNEAFF. The whole variable domain, filled in from reference TRBV19 and TRBJ1-1, reads DGGITQSPKYLFRKEGQNVTLSCEQNLNHDAMYWYRQDPGQGLRLIYYSQIVNDFQKGDIAEGYSVSREKKESFPLTVTSAQKNPTAFYLCATATQAGRWNEAFFGQGTRLTVV.

V gene TRBV5-8 combines with J gene TRBJ1-5, with D possibly TRBD1 on 6 matching bases. Trimming left V 1 base short and J 2 bases short, with 10 bases between. Germline loops: CDR1 SGHTS, CDR2 YDEGEE. This CDR3 is 15 amino acids long. The DNA for the CDR3 is TGTGCCAGCAGCTTGCCAGGGGACGGCAATCAGCCCCAGCATTTT. Translating it yields CASSLPGDGNQPQHF.

Only a few counts were recorded for this clone. The chain uses TRBV27 and TRBJ2-3; the D gene is possibly TRBD2 (5 bases). Germline lookup yields CDR1 MNHEY and CDR2 SMNVEV (reference sequence). The CDR3 spans 13 residues. Trimming removed 5 bases at V and 6 bases at J, with 12 bases between. The CDR3 bases are TGTGCCAGCAGTCCCTCGGAGGCCGATACGCAGTATTTT. Translation gives CASSPSEADTQYF.

The chain couples TRBV2 to TRBJ2-2; possible D gene TRBD2, 6 bases. Trimming took off 3 bases at V and 3 bases at J, with 14 bases between the two ends. This CDR3 contains 16 residues. The germline CDR1 and CDR2 sequences are SNHLY and FYNNEI. The CDR3 spells CASSENPGVDTGELFF. In DNA, the CDR3 is TGTGCCAGCAGTGAGAACCCGGGGGTGGACACCGGGGAGCTGTTTTTT.

The genes are TRBV5-1 and TRBJ2-1; D is undetermined. The ends were cut back, 4 bases at V and 6 bases at J, with 11 bases in the middle. CDR3 size: 13 residues. Germline V gene lookup returns CDR1 SGHRS and CDR2 YFSETQ. The DNA for the CDR3 is TGCGCCAGCAGCCCCCTCGGAAGCAATGAGCAGTTCTTC. Translated, it gives CASSPLGSNEQFF.

Comments on this clone: This sample includes further DNA sequences coding for the same CDR3. The V call is TRBV6-4, the J call TRBJ2-2; no clear D. This CDR3 region has 12 residues. Between the trimmed V and J ends, which lost 3 bases and 5 bases, there was a span of 4 bases. Per the germline V gene, CDR1 is MRHNA and CDR2 is SNTAGT. The CDR3 nucleotides are TGTGCCAGCAGTGAATGGACCGGGGAGCTGTTTTTT. Translated: CASSEWTGELFF.

This sequence joins TRBV27 and TRBJ2-1, with 11 bases matching TRBD2. The CDR3 spans 16 residues. The germline gives CDR1 MNHEY, CDR2 SMNVEV (reference sequence). The junction had 14 bases not matched to a gene; V was cut back by 8 bases and J by 8 bases. The CDR3 DNA reads as TGTGCCAGCCGACTGAATCAGGAACTAGCGGGGGATGAGCAGTTCTTC. Translation gives CASRLNQELAGDEQFF.

The rearrangement joins TRBV5-5 to TRBJ1-5; weak D call: TRBD1 (5 bases). Between the trimmed V and J ends, which lost 2 bases and 5 bases, there was a span of 14 bases. Germline-derived CDR1 and CDR2 are SGHKS and YYEKEE (reference sequence). This CDR3 comprises 15 residues. CDR3 nucleotides: TGTGCCAGCAGCTTCCTCACCGGGGCCTATCAGCCCCAGCATTTT. It yields the protein CASSFLTGAYQPQHF.